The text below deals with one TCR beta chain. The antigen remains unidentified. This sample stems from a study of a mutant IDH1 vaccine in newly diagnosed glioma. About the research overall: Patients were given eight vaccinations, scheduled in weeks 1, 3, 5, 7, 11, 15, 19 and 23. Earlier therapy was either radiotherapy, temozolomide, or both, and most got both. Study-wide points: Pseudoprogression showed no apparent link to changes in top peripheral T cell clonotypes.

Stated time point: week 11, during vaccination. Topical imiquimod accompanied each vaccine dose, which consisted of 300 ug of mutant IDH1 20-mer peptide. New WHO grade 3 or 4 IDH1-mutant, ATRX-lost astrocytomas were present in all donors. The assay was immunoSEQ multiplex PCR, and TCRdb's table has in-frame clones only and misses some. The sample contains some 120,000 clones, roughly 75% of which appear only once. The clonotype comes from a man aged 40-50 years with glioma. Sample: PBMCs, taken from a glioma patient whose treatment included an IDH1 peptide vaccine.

CDR3 nucleotides: TGTGCTAGTGGTTCGAATACTGGCGGGGGTACAGATACGCAGTATTTT. Translated: CASGSNTGGGTDTQYF. The chain is built from TRBV12-5 and TRBJ2-3; 7 positions agree with TRBD2. J gave up 3 bases and V 4 bases, and 10 bases lay outside the gene matches. This CDR3 has 16 amino acids. Germline loops: CDR1 LGHNT, CDR2 FRNRAP.